These 13 T cell receptor beta chains share one sample of origin, sequenced in a study of cytomegalovirus exposure and HLA in healthy donors. The PCR had 60 Vbeta and 13 Jbeta primers. Repertoires were generated with immunoSEQ multiplex PCR, while TCRdb's copy carries only in-frame clones and drops some. The sample contains 130,000 or so clones, approximately 80% of which appear only once. The specimen sequenced was PBMCs. The origin of the receptors is a female donor in good health and CMV-seropositive.

V usage is TRBV2 and J usage is TRBJ2-5; no clear D gene. The germline V gene encodes CDR1 SNHLY and CDR2 FYNNEI. The CDR3 extends over 12 amino acids. V lost 3 bases to trimming and J lost 5 bases, with 7 bases between them. The CDR3 here is CASSDPRETQYF. DNA of the CDR3: TGTGCCAGCAGTGACCCGAGGGAGACCCAGTACTTC.

The chain couples TRBV5-6 to TRBJ1-2; D remains ambiguous. With 4 bases removed from V and 0 bases from J, the gap between germline ends came to 13 bases. The germline CDR1 and CDR2 sequences are SGHDT and YYEEEE. The CDR3 runs 15 residues. The CDR3 is CASSPLAATNYGYTF. The CDR3 DNA reads TGTGCCAGCAGCCCCTTAGCGGCCACTAACTATGGCTACACCTTC.

The J gene is TRBJ1-1, the V gene TRBV18; D possibly corresponds to TRBD1 (6 bases). The V gene lost 2 bases and the J gene lost 1 base, with 11 bases spanning the gap. Germline loops: CDR1 KGHSH, CDR2 LQKENI. The CDR3 length is 15 residues. In nucleotides, the CDR3 is TGTGCCAGCTCACCAGAAGGACAGCCGAACACTGAAGCTTTCTTT. It is translated as CASSPEGQPNTEAFF. The full variable domain, with the rest looked up from reference TRBV18 and TRBJ1-1, is NAGVMQNPRHLVRRRGQEARLRCSPMKGHSHVYWYRQLPEEGLKFMVYLQKENIIDESGMPKERFSAEFPKEGPSILRIQQVVRGDSAAYFCASSPEGQPNTEAFFGQGTRLTVV.

The chain recombines TRBV6-5 with TRBJ1-2; D is possibly TRBD1 (6 bases). Trimming pared 0 bases from V and 6 bases from J, leaving 8 bases between. The CDR3 loop spans 13 amino acids. In germline, CDR1 is MNHEY, CDR2 SVGAGI. The CDR3 DNA follows: TGTGCCAGCAGTTACTCGGACAGAGATGGCTACACCTTC. It is translated as CASSYSDRDGYTF.

The chain employs TRBV7-6 and TRBJ2-7; a weak D match, TRBD1 (5 bases). With 3 bases removed from V and 4 bases from J, the gap between germline ends came to 10 bases. Germline V gene lookup returns CDR1 SGHVS and CDR2 FNYEAQ. The CDR3 is 13 residues long. This CDR3 is CASSFNDRYEQYF. The CDR3 DNA reads TGTGCCAGCAGCTTTAACGACAGATACGAGCAGTACTTC.

This clone appeared once. This chain uses TRBV28 with TRBJ2-1, with a weak D call TRBD1 (5 bases). The ends were cut back, 5 bases at V and 7 bases at J, with 15 bases in the middle. There are 14 residues in the CDR3. CDR1 is MDHEN and CDR2 is SYDVKM in the germline V gene. CDR3 amino acids: CASSSQGWTNEQFF. CDR3 coding DNA: TGTGCCAGCAGTAGTCAGGGTTGGACGAATGAGCAGTTCTTC. Full variable domain (missing parts from reference TRBV28 and TRBJ2-1): DVKVTQSSRYLVKRTGEKVFLECVQDMDHENMFWYRQDPGLGLRLIYFSYDVKMKEKGDIPEGYSVSREKKERFSLILESASTNQTSMYLCASSSQGWTNEQFFGPGTRLTVL.

This sequence joins TRBV14 and TRBJ2-2; possible D gene TRBD1, 5 bases. Per germline, CDR1 SGHDN and CDR2 FVKESK. V was trimmed by 5 bases and J by 1 base, leaving 17 bases between them. The length of the CDR3 is 17 residues. The CDR3 DNA is TGTGCCAGCAGCTTCCTTTGGGGCGCCTTGAACACCGGGGAGCTGTTTTTT. Translating it yields CASSFLWGALNTGELFF.

The rearrangement joins TRBV19 to TRBJ2-7, with TRBD1 matching over 7 bases. Germline V gene sequence: CDR1 LNHDA, CDR2 SQIVND (reference sequence). J was trimmed by 1 base and V by 6 bases; bases with no gene match: 9. The CDR3 sequence is 15 residues long. The CDR3 DNA reads TGTGCCAGTAGCCCGACAGGGTACTTTTCCTACGAGCAGTACTTC. Translating gives CASSPTGYFSYEQYF.

The rearrangement joins TRBV15 to TRBJ2-3; D is ambiguous. V lost 0 bases to trimming and J lost 2 bases, with 9 bases between them. The CDR3 has 15 residues. Per germline, CDR1 LNHNV and CDR2 YYDKDF (reference sequence). The CDR3 bases are TGTGCCACCAGCAGAGACAGGCGATTCACAGATACGCAGTATTTT. It encodes CATSRDRRFTDTQYF.

The chain recombines TRBV10-3 with TRBJ1-5, with 11 bases fitting TRBD1. V was clipped by 2 bases and J by 6 bases; unmatched bases: 3. Germline CDR1 is ENHRY and CDR2 is SYGVKD. CDR3 length: 15 residues. In DNA form, the CDR3 reads TGTGCCATCAGTGAGGGACAGGGGGCGACTCAGCCCCAGCATTTT. Residues: CAISEGQGATQPQHF.

V usage is TRBV2 and J usage is TRBJ2-2, with 9 bases matching TRBD1. This CDR3 contains 15 residues. V was pared by 4 bases and J by 3 bases, with 3 bases of the junction left unmatched. Germline CDR1 and CDR2: SNHLY and FYNNEI. The CDR3 is CASSVTGGYTGELFF. The CDR3, as DNA: TGTGCCAGCAGTGTGACAGGGGGGTACACCGGGGAGCTGTTTTTT.

This clone occurred once. V is TRBV27 and J is TRBJ2-5; possibly TRBD2 for D (7 bases). The CDR3 extends over 14 amino acids. From germline, CDR1 is MNHEY and CDR2 SMNVEV (reference sequence). Trimming removed 3 bases at V and 5 bases at J, with 13 bases between. Written as DNA, the CDR3 is TGTGCCAGCAGTTTGGGGGGGCCGGTGGAGACCCAGTACTTC. It encodes CASSLGGPVETQYF.

The rearrangement uses TRBV9 and TRBJ2-2, with 12 nucleotides matching TRBD2. Germline lookup yields CDR1 SGDLS and CDR2 YYNGEE. V was pared by 4 bases and J by 6 bases, with 4 bases of the junction left unmatched. The CDR3 runs 15 residues. The CDR3 region is CASSPLAGGPGELFF. The CDR3 DNA is TGTGCCAGCAGCCCGCTAGCGGGAGGGCCCGGGGAGCTGTTTTTT.